The 2 T cell receptor beta chains below come from one sample, sequenced in a study of beta chain features in type 1 diabetes. Study results and caveats: Shorter TCRB CDR3s, moderately but significantly so, marked every one of the four CD4+ subsets in Type 1 diabetes patients.

Sequencing targeted expressed TCRB transcripts, as all isolated RNA had been reverse transcribed. Data came from immunoSEQ multiplex PCR; TCRdb stores just in-frame clones and leaves some out. The profile shows more than 100,000 clones, roughly 28% of them singletons. What these receptors recognize is not known. Sequenced: central memory CD4+ T cells from blood. Receptors originate from a woman aged 18-30 years with type 1 diabetes.

A few counts support this clone. The chain combines TRBV7-9 with TRBJ2-5, with D perhaps matching TRBD2 (6 bases). The CDR3 is 14 amino acids. Germline V gene lookup returns CDR1 SEHNR and CDR2 FQNEAQ (reference sequence). Trimming removed 5 bases from V and 5 bases from J, with 15 bases in between. CDR3 sequence (DNA): TGTGCCAGCAGCCCTGGGGGAGGACGCGAGACCCAGTACTTC. This codes for CASSPGGGRETQYF.

The chain carries TRBV28 and TRBJ2-7, with a possible D match to TRBD2 (6 bases). The CDR3 loop spans 15 amino acids. Looked up from germline, CDR1 is MDHEN and CDR2 is SYDVKM. The ends were cut back, 4 bases at V and 5 bases at J, with 18 bases in the middle. For the CDR3, the DNA is TGTGCCAGCAGTTCTGCGCACCCACTAGCCAACGAGCAGTACTTC. It translates to CASSSAHPLANEQYF.